One T cell receptor (beta chain) is described in this entry. Germline lookup yields CDR1 SGHDT and CDR2 YYEEEE. This CDR3 contains 16 residues. Trimming stripped 5 bases from V and 0 bases from J, with 12 bases between. The data derive from a study of blood T cell repertoires in COVID-19. The wider study: Specimens from acute and convalescent COVID-19 originated in the United States, Italy and Spain. T cells, B-cell-depleted T cells, or PBMCs provided the cDNA or gDNA that served as material.

In the authors' workflow: Using reference gene primer amplification, nucleated cell counts were estimated. Method: immunoSEQ multiplex PCR; TCRdb's copy keeps in-frame clones and lacks some. V and J calls and clone size are given by that table; D and trimming were obtained from the DNA. The sample yields more than 95,000 clones, less than 90% seen once. Sequencing used peripheral blood. This clonotype was obtained from an elderly man with active or convalescent COVID-19. The chain uses TRBV5-6 and TRBJ1-6; the D gene is possibly TRBD1 (5 bases). CDR3 sequence reads: CASSRGGGSYNSPLHF. CDR3 coding DNA: TGTGCCAGCAGTCGGGGGGGAGGCTCCTATAATTCACCCCTCCACTTT.